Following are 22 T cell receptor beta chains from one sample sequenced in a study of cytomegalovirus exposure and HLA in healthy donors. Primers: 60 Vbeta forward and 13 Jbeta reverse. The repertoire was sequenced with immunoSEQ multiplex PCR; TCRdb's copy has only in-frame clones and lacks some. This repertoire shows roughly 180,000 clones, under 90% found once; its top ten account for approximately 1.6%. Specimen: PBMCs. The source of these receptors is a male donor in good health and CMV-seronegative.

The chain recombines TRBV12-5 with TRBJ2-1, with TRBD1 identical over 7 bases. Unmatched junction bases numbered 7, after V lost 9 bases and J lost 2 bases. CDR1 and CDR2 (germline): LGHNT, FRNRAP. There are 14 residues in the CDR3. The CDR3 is CASQRQGAYNEQFF. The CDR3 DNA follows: TGTGCTAGCCAAAGACAGGGTGCCTACAATGAGCAGTTCTTC.

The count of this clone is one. The CDR3 loop reads CASRTAGNPYEQYF. The CDR3 DNA sequence: TGTGCCAGCAGAACAGCGGGTAACCCCTACGAGCAGTACTTC. The chain uses TRBV27 and TRBJ2-7; perhaps TRBD2 as D (6 bases). V lost 6 bases, J lost 2 bases, and 14 bases lay in between. The CDR3 runs 14 residues. Germline V gene data show CDR1 as MNHEY and CDR2 as SMNVEV (reference sequence).

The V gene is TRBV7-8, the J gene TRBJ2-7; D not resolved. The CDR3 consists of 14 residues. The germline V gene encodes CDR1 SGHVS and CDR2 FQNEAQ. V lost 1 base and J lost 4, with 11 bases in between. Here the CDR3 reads CASSLGANSYEQYF. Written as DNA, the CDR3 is TGTGCCAGCAGCTTAGGGGCGAATTCTTACGAGCAGTACTTC.

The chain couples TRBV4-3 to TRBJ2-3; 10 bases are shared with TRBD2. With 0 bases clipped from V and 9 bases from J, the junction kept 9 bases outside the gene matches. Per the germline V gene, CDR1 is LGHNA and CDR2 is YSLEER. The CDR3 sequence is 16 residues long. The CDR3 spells CASSQDTSGIGATQYF. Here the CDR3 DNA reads TGCGCCAGCAGCCAAGACACTAGCGGGATAGGTGCCACGCAGTATTTT.

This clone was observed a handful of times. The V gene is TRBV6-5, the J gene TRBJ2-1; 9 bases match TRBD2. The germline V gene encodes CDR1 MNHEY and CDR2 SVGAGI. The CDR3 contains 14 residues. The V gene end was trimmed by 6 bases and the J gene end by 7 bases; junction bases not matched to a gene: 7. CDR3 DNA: TGTGCCAGCAGCCCGGGACTAGCCACGAATGAGCAGTTCTTC. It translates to CASSPGLATNEQFF.

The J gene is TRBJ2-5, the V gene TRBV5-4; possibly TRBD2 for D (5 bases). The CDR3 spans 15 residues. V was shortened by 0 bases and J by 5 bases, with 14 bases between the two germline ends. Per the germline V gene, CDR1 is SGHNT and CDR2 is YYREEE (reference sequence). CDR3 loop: CASSLGPEGGETQYF. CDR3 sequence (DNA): TGTGCCAGCAGCTTGGGCCCCGAGGGTGGGGAGACCCAGTACTTC.

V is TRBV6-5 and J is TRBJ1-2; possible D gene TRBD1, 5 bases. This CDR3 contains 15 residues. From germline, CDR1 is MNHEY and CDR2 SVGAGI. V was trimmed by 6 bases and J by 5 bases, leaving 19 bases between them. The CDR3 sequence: CASSPAGLGSYGYTF. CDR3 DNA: TGTGCCAGCAGCCCGGCGGGACTAGGTTCATATGGCTACACCTTC.

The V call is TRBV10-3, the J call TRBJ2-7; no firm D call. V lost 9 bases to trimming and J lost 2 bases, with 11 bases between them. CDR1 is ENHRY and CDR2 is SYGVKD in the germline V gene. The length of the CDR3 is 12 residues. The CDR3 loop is CAISEAAYEQYF. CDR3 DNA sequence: TGTGCCATATCAGAGGCGGCCTACGAGCAGTACTTC.

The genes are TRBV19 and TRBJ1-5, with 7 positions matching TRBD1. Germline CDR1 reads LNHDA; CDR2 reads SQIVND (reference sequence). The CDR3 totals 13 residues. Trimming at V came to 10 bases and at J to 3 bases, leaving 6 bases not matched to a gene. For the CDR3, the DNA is TGTGCCACCCGCGGGACAGTCAATCAGCCCCAGCATTTT. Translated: CATRGTVNQPQHF. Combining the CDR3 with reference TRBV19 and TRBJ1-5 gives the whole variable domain DGGITQSPKYLFRKEGQNVTLSCEQNLNHDAMYWYRQDPGQGLRLIYYSQIVNDFQKGDIAEGYSVSREKKESFPLTVTSAQKNPTAFYLCATRGTVNQPQHFGDGTRLSIL.

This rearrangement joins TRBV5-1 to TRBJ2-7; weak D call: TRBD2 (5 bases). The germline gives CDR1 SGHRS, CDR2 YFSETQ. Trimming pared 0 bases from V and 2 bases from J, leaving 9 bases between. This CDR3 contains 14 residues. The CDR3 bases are TGCGCCAGCAGCTTGGAGAGGGTCCCCTACGAGCAGTACTTC. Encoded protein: CASSLERVPYEQYF.

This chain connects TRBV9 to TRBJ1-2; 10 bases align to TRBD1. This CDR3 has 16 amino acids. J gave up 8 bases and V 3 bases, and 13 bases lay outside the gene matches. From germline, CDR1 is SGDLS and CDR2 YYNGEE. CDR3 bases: TGTGCCAGCAGCGCCCGGGGGGGACAGGGGTTGTGGGGCTACACCTTC. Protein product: CASSARGGQGLWGYTF.

CDR3 coding DNA: TGCGCCAGCAGCTCCGGATGGGACAGGTTCTATGGCTACACCTTC. Protein: CASSSGWDRFYGYTF. The chain links TRBV5-1 to TRBJ1-2; TRBD1 matches 8 bases. After removal of 3 bases from V and 4 bases from J, the junction contained 8 bases not matched to a gene. CDR1 SGHRS and CDR2 YFSETQ come from the germline V gene. The CDR3 covers 15 residues.

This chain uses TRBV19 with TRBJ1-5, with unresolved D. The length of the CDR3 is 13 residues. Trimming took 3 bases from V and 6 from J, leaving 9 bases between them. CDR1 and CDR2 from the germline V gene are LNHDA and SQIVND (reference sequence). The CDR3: CASSIVERQPQHF. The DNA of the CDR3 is TGTGCCAGTAGTATTGTGGAGCGTCAGCCCCAGCATTTT.

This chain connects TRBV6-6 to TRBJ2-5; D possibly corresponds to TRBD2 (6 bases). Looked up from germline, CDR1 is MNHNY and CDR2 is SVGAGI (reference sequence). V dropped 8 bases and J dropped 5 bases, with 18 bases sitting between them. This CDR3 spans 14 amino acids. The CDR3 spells CASQPTGGGETQYF. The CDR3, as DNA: TGTGCCAGCCAGCCCACAGGAGGAGGGGAGACCCAGTACTTC.

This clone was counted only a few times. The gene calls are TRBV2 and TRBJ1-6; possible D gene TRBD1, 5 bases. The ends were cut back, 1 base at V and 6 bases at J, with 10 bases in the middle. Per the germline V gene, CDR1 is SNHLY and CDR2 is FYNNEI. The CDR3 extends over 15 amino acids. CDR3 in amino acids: CASSEGRVGNSPLHF. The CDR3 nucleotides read TGTGCCAGCAGTGAAGGCAGGGTCGGTAATTCACCCCTCCACTTT.

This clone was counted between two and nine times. The CDR3 sequence is CASSFTLRGISNQPQHF. In DNA form, the CDR3 reads TGTGCCAGCAGCTTTACCCTCAGGGGGATTAGCAATCAGCCCCAGCATTTT. J is TRBJ1-5 and V is TRBV5-8; 7 bases match TRBD1. Germline V CDR1 and CDR2: SGHTS, YDEGEE. After removal of 2 bases from V and 0 bases from J, the junction contained 8 bases not matched to a gene. The CDR3 extends over 17 amino acids.

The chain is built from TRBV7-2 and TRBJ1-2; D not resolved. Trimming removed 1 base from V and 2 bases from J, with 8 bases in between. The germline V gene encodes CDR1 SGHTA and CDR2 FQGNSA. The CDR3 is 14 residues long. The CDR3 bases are TGTGCCAGCAGCTTAGTTGAGGGAAACTATGGCTACACCTTC. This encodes CASSLVEGNYGYTF.

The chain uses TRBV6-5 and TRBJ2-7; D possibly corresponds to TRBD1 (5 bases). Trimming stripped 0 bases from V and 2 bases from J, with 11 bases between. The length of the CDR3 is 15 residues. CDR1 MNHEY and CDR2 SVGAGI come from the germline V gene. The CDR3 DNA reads TGTGCCAGCAGTTACTCGATGTCAGGGCCCTACGAGCAGTACTTC. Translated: CASSYSMSGPYEQYF.

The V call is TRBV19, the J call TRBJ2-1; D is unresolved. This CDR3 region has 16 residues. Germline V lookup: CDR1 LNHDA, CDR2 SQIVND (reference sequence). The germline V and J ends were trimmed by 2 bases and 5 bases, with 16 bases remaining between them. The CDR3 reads CASSILRMTRNNEQFF. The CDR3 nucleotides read TGTGCCAGTAGTATATTAAGGATGACAAGAAACAATGAGCAGTTCTTC.

CDR3 sequence: CASSDYRGETQYF. The CDR3 region has the DNA TGCGCCAGCAGTGACTACAGGGGGGAGACCCAGTACTTC. This sequence joins TRBV10-1 and TRBJ2-5, with 8 bases that match TRBD1. V gave up 3 bases and J gave up 5 bases; unmatched junction bases: 2. This CDR3 region has 13 residues. Germline V gene sequence: CDR1 WNHNN, CDR2 SYGVQD (reference sequence).

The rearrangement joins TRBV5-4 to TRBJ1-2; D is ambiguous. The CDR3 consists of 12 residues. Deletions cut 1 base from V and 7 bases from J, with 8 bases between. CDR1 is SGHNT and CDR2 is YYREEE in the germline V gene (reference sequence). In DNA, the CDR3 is TGTGCCAGCAGCTTGCAGATAAGTGGCTACACCTTC. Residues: CASSLQISGYTF.

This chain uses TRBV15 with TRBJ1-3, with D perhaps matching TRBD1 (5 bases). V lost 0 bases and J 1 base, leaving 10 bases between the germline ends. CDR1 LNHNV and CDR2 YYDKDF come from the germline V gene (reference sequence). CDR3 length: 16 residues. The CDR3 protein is CATSRDIRASGNTIYF. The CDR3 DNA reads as TGTGCCACCAGCAGAGATATCAGGGCATCTGGAAACACCATATATTTT.